A selection of T cell receptor beta chains follows, all from one sample in a study of cytomegalovirus exposure and HLA in healthy donors. Some clones are missing from TCRdb's copy, which holds only in-frame ones; the method was immunoSEQ multiplex PCR. The table includes about 170,000 clones, approximately 70% detected once. Sequenced material: PBMCs. The receptors were gathered from a middle-aged man in good health and CMV-seropositive. The CDR3 runs from the conserved cysteine through the conserved F or W. The D gene is left open where the match is weak. Rows may omit the clone size; those that give it use once, few, many or a size class.

>TRBJ2-3|NA|TRBD2|TRBV7-2
CASTRAGGLSTDTQYF
TGTGCCAGCACCAGAGCGGGGGGGCTCAGCACAGATACGCAGTATTTT
>TRBJ2-1|NA|TRBD2|TRBV7-7
CASSLGEGEQFF
TGTGCTAGCAGCCTGGGGGAGGGTGAGCAGTTCTTC
>TRBJ1-1|NA|NA|TRBV4-2
CASSQEDRQNTEAFF
TGTGCCAGCAGCCAGGAGGACAGACAAAACACTGAAGCTTTCTTT
>TRBJ1-6|NA|NA|TRBV5-1
CASSLGQDNSPLHF
TGCGCCAGCAGCTTGGGACAGGATAATTCACCCCTCCACTTT
>TRBJ2-7|NA|NA|TRBV4-3
CASSQDELSYEQYF
TGCGCCAGCAGCCAAGATGAACTGAGCTACGAGCAGTACTTC
>TRBJ2-1|NA|NA|TRBV5-4
CASSLVVKRGNNEQFF
TGTGCCAGCAGCTTAGTTGTGAAACGCGGGAACAATGAGCAGTTCTTC
>TRBJ1-1|few|TRBD1|TRBV10-3
CASGQAMNTEAFF
TGTGCCAGCGGACAGGCGATGAACACTGAAGCTTTCTTT
>TRBJ1-5|NA|NA|TRBV27
CASSLRVNQPQHF
TGTGCCAGCAGCCTGAGAGTTAATCAGCCCCAGCATTTT
>TRBJ2-7|NA|TRBD1|TRBV4-2
CASSYLGQGGHEQYF
TGTGCCAGCAGTTACTTGGGACAGGGGGGACACGAGCAGTACTTC
>TRBJ1-6|NA|TRBD1|TRBV27
CASRTGDNSPLHF
TGTGCCAGCCGGACAGGGGATAATTCACCCCTCCACTTT
>TRBJ2-5|NA|NA|TRBV7-2
CASSLVGAGAQETQYF
TGTGCCAGCAGCTTAGTTGGGGCAGGGGCCCAAGAGACCCAGTACTTC
>TRBJ1-1|NA|NA|TRBV4-1
CASSQESRLNTEAFF
TGCGCCAGCAGCCAAGAATCGAGGCTGAACACTGAAGCTTTCTTT
>TRBJ2-5|NA|NA|TRBV6-9
CASSYRPSRLETQYF
TGTGCCAGCAGTTACAGGCCAAGTAGGTTGGAGACCCAGTACTTC
>TRBJ2-2|NA|NA|TRBV6-6
CASSAVGATGELFF
TGTGCCAGCAGTGCCGTCGGAGCGACCGGGGAGCTGTTTTTT
>TRBJ2-7|few|NA|TRBV6-5
CASSYSTAGSSYEQYF
TGTGCCAGCAGTTACTCGACGGCGGGTAGCTCCTACGAGCAGTACTTC
>TRBJ2-2|few|NA|TRBV29-1
CSVKQEPGELFF
TGCAGCGTCAAACAGGAGCCCGGGGAGCTGTTTTTT
>TRBJ2-7|NA|NA|TRBV11-2
CASSHGASYEQYF
TGTGCCAGCAGCCACGGAGCCTCCTACGAGCAGTACTTC